The 27 T cell receptor beta chains reported below all come from one sample, sequenced in a study of cytomegalovirus exposure and HLA in healthy donors. 13 Jbeta primers and 60 Vbeta primers were used for the PCR. Here immunoSEQ multiplex PCR was the method, and the copy in TCRdb shows in-frame clones only, minus some. The table includes approximately 170,000 clones, roughly 77% detected once. The sample taken for sequencing was PBMCs. These TCRs come from a man aged 25 to 45 in good health and CMV-seropositive.

V usage is TRBV15 and J usage is TRBJ1-2; maybe TRBD1 (6 bases). The CDR3 consists of 14 residues. CDR1 and CDR2 from the germline V gene are LNHNV and YYDKDF (reference sequence). V lost 6 bases to trimming and J lost 5 bases, with 16 bases between them. DNA for the CDR3: TGTGCCACCAGTAACCAGGGGCAAGGGTATGGCTACACCTTC. Translating gives CATSNQGQGYGYTF.

The V call is TRBV5-1, the J call TRBJ2-3; 12 nucleotides align to TRBD2. CDR3 length equals 15 residues. CDR1 is SGHRS and CDR2 is YFSETQ in the germline V gene. After removal of 5 bases from V and 4 bases from J, the junction contained 5 bases not matched to a gene. The CDR3 DNA is TGCGCCAGCAGACCTAGCGGGGGGGGCGCAGATACGCAGTATTTT. Protein: CASRPSGGGADTQYF.

Only one count was recorded for this clone. V gene TRBV5-1 combines with J gene TRBJ1-4, with D perhaps matching TRBD1 (5 bases). Trimming stripped 0 bases from V and 4 bases from J, with 10 bases between. This CDR3 contains 15 residues. The V gene's germline CDR1 is SGHRS and CDR2 YFSETQ. The CDR3 DNA sequence: TGCGCCAGCAGCTTGGTGGGACTCCTTAATGAAAAACTGTTTTTT. Protein product: CASSLVGLLNEKLFF. The full variable domain, completed using reference TRBV5-1 and TRBJ1-4, is KAGVTQTPRYLIKTRGQQVTLSCSPISGHRSVSWYQQTPGQGLQFLFEYFSETQRNKGNFPGRFSGRQFSNSRSEMNVSTLELGDSALYLCASSLVGLLNEKLFFGSGTQLSVL.

The chain employs TRBV11-1 and TRBJ1-1, with 10 bases fitting TRBD1. This CDR3 has 16 amino acids. Trimming took 5 bases from V and 1 from J; bases not matched to a gene: 7. Germline loops: CDR1 SGHAT, CDR2 FQDESV (reference sequence). The CDR3: CASSVRTGGENTEAFF. In DNA, the CDR3 is TGTGCCAGCAGCGTTAGGACAGGGGGAGAGAACACTGAAGCTTTCTTT.

The V and J genes are TRBV7-8 and TRBJ2-1; D may be TRBD2 (6 bases). Germline V CDR1 and CDR2: SGHVS, FQNEAQ. The germline V and J ends were trimmed by 3 bases and 8 bases, with 14 bases remaining between them. CDR3 size: 14 residues. CDR3 coding DNA: TGTGCCAGCAGCTTGTCGGCGGGGCGGGATGAGCAGTTCTTC. Protein sequence: CASSLSAGRDEQFF.

This sequence joins TRBV7-2 and TRBJ2-1, with unresolved D. This CDR3 has 15 amino acids. The V end was cut by 1 base, the J end by 4 bases, with 11 bases between. The germline gives CDR1 SGHTA, CDR2 FQGNSA. The CDR3 DNA reads as TGTGCCAGCAGCTTAGACTCCGGAGATTACAATGAGCAGTTCTTC. Protein product: CASSLDSGDYNEQFF.

The V call is TRBV2, the J call TRBJ1-3; 8 nucleotides match TRBD1. V was pared by 6 bases and J by 2 bases, with 9 bases of the junction left unmatched. Per germline, CDR1 SNHLY and CDR2 FYNNEI. There are 16 residues in the CDR3. The CDR3 DNA follows: TGTGCCAGCAGCCCTTTACAGGGGGGAACTGGAAACACCATATATTTT. Amino acids: CASSPLQGGTGNTIYF.

The V gene is TRBV15, the J gene TRBJ2-2, with 7 bases identical to TRBD1. Germline V gives CDR1 LNHNV, CDR2 YYDKDF (reference sequence). V lost 4 bases and J lost 4; bases outside the gene matches: 6. The CDR3 covers 15 residues. This CDR3 reads CATSKGGAGTGELFF. The CDR3, as DNA: TGTGCCACCAGCAAAGGGGGCGCCGGCACCGGGGAGCTGTTTTTT.

This rearrangement joins TRBV5-4 to TRBJ1-3; possible D gene TRBD1, 5 bases. The V end was cut by 4 bases, the J end by 0 bases, with 11 bases between. Germline values: CDR1 SGHNT, CDR2 YYREEE (reference sequence). This CDR3 comprises 15 residues. The CDR3 region has the DNA TGTGCCAGCAGCCTGGACATCCGCTCTGGAAACACCATATATTTT. It encodes CASSLDIRSGNTIYF.

The genes are TRBV6-1 and TRBJ2-2; D is perhaps TRBD2 (6 bases). The germline CDR1 and CDR2 sequences are MNHNS and SASEGT. Trimming shortened V by 7 bases and J by 5 bases, and 17 bases separated the two germline ends. This CDR3 has 15 amino acids. In DNA, the CDR3 is TGTGCCAGCATCTCCATTCAGGGAGGAACCGGGGAGCTGTTTTTT. Protein sequence: CASISIQGGTGELFF.

This chain links TRBV6-6 with TRBJ2-7, with 8 positions matching TRBD2. CDR3 length: 14 amino acids. Trimming at V came to 5 bases and at J to 3 bases, leaving 6 bases not matched to a gene. Germline V lookup: CDR1 MNHNY, CDR2 SVGAGI (reference sequence). The CDR3 here is CASSMGLGYYEQYF. The CDR3, as DNA: TGTGCCAGCAGTATGGGACTAGGTTACTACGAGCAGTACTTC.

The chain carries TRBV19 and TRBJ1-2, with TRBD1 identical over 10 bases. Germline V gives CDR1 LNHDA, CDR2 SQIVND (reference sequence). There are 17 residues in the CDR3. The ends lost 8 bases at V and 3 bases at J; junction bases unmatched: 15. The DNA of the CDR3 is TGTGCCAGTCGAGTGGCCGGGGACAGGGGTCCTGACTATGGCTACACCTTC. This sequence encodes CASRVAGDRGPDYGYTF.

V is TRBV7-9 and J is TRBJ2-7; no clear D gene. The CDR3 has 12 amino acids. From germline, CDR1 is SEHNR and CDR2 FQNEAQ (reference sequence). The V end lost 1 base, the J end lost 3 bases, and 4 bases lay between the germline ends. The CDR3: CASSLGSYEQYF. DNA for the CDR3: TGTGCCAGCAGCTTAGGGAGCTACGAGCAGTACTTC.

The V call is TRBV5-1, the J call TRBJ1-3, with D possibly matching TRBD1 (6 bases). Germline loops: CDR1 SGHRS, CDR2 YFSETQ. The CDR3 is 18 residues long. Trimming cost V 0 bases and J 0 bases, with 16 bases left between them. CDR3: CASSLAPQQGGSGNTIYF. CDR3 DNA sequence: TGCGCCAGCAGCTTGGCCCCTCAACAAGGGGGCTCTGGAAACACCATATATTTT. The whole variable domain, remainder taken from reference TRBV5-1 and TRBJ1-3, is KAGVTQTPRYLIKTRGQQVTLSCSPISGHRSVSWYQQTPGQGLQFLFEYFSETQRNKGNFPGRFSGRQFSNSRSEMNVSTLELGDSALYLCASSLAPQQGGSGNTIYFGEGSWLTVV.

The V gene is TRBV5-1, the J gene TRBJ2-7; D is uncertain. Germline V gives CDR1 SGHRS, CDR2 YFSETQ. V lost 5 bases and J lost 6, with 9 bases in between. The CDR3 runs 11 residues. The CDR3 is CASSYLGEQYF. CDR3 bases: TGCGCCAGCAGTTACCTCGGCGAGCAGTACTTC.

This clone was picked up a small number of times. The chain has TRBV11-2 and TRBJ2-1, with 10 bases that match TRBD2. V was pared by 7 bases and J by 15 bases, with 21 bases of the junction left unmatched. CDR3 length: 16 residues. CDR1 SGHAT and CDR2 FQNNGV come from the germline V gene. The CDR3 bases are TGTGCCAGCAACAAAGACCATGGCCTAGCGGGGGCCCCTGGGTTCTTC. Its translation: CASNKDHGLAGAPGFF. Based on the CDR3 plus reference TRBV11-2 and TRBJ2-1, the full variable domain is EAGVAQSPRYKIIEKRQSVAFWCNPISGHATLYWYQQILGQGPKLLIQFQNNGVVDDSQLPKDRFSAERLKGVDSTLKIQPAKLEDSAVYLCASNKDHGLAGAPGFFGPGTRLTVL.

The chain joins TRBV6-5 to TRBJ2-7; 12 bases fit TRBD1. J was trimmed by 6 bases and V by 0 bases; bases with no gene match: 6. Germline V gene sequence: CDR1 MNHEY, CDR2 SVGAGI. The length of the CDR3 is 16 residues. The CDR3 DNA reads as TGTGCCAGCAGTTACTCTGGGGGACAGGGGGCGGTCGAGCAGTACTTC. It specifies CASSYSGGQGAVEQYF.

Of note for this clone: Additional DNA sequences in this sample encode the identical CDR3. The rearrangement links TRBV4-3 to TRBJ2-7; 7 bases fit TRBD1. The CDR3 is 14 amino acids. Germline lookup yields CDR1 LGHNA and CDR2 YSLEER. The V and J ends lost 0 bases and 4 bases, in that order; junction bases with no gene match: 3. The CDR3 here is CASSQDRGPYEQYF. In DNA, the CDR3 is TGCGCCAGCAGCCAAGATAGGGGGCCATACGAGCAGTACTTC.

V is TRBV7-8 and J is TRBJ1-5, with 9 bases matching TRBD1. The trim removed 11 bases at V and 0 bases at J, leaving 8 bases unmatched. The CDR3 length is 15 residues. Germline loops: CDR1 SGHVS, CDR2 FQNEAQ. CDR3 bases: TGTGCCGTGTCACAGGGGGCTCGTAGCAATCAGCCCCAGCATTTT. This sequence encodes CAVSQGARSNQPQHF.

The gene calls are TRBV4-3 and TRBJ2-3; 8 bases fit TRBD2. This CDR3 is 15 amino acids long. J gave up 2 bases and V 4 bases, and 5 bases lay outside the gene matches. Germline V gives CDR1 LGHNA, CDR2 YSLEER. The CDR3 region has the DNA TGCGCCAGCAGCCTGACTAGCGTGAACACAGATACGCAGTATTTT. Protein sequence: CASSLTSVNTDTQYF.

The rearrangement uses TRBV10-3 and TRBJ2-3; 10 bases agree with TRBD2. The length of the CDR3 is 15 residues. Trimming took 0 bases from V and 5 from J; bases not matched to a gene: 2. Germline CDR1 is ENHRY and CDR2 is SYGVKD. The CDR3 DNA sequence: TGTGCCATCAGTGAGTCCCTAGCGGGAGAAGATACGCAGTATTTT. Amino acid sequence: CAISESLAGEDTQYF.

V usage is TRBV6-5 and J usage is TRBJ1-2; tentative D call: TRBD1 (6 bases). The CDR3 loop spans 14 amino acids. Trimming removed 10 bases from V and 4 bases from J, with 19 bases in between. Germline V gene lookup returns CDR1 MNHEY and CDR2 SVGAGI. CDR3 loop: CATIGGAVGYGYTF. The CDR3 DNA follows: TGTGCCACCATTGGGGGGGCAGTAGGCTATGGCTACACCTTC.

The V call is TRBV2, the J call TRBJ2-1, with a possible D match to TRBD2 (6 bases). The CDR3 length is 16 residues. V was clipped by 7 bases and J by 2 bases, with 18 bases between them. Germline CDR1 reads SNHLY; CDR2 reads FYNNEI. In DNA, the CDR3 is TGTGCCAGCACCCGACGGATCGCGGGGACCTACAATGAGCAGTTCTTC. Its protein product is CASTRRIAGTYNEQFF.

The chain carries TRBV27 and TRBJ2-7; D is possibly TRBD2 (7 bases). Per germline, CDR1 MNHEY and CDR2 SMNVEV (reference sequence). The CDR3 is 14 residues long. Deletions cut 2 bases from V and 4 bases from J, with 12 bases between. This CDR3 is CASSLTRGGYEQYF. DNA for the CDR3: TGTGCCAGCAGTTTAACTAGGGGGGGGTACGAGCAGTACTTC.

This chain links TRBV4-2 with TRBJ2-3; a possible D gene is TRBD2 (7 bases). The CDR3 covers 16 residues. V was cut by 0 bases and J by 1 base, with 11 bases left in between. Germline-derived CDR1 and CDR2 are LGHNA and YNFKEQ. The CDR3 is CASSQDPGGRTDTQYF. As DNA, the CDR3 is TGTGCCAGCAGCCAAGATCCGGGGGGCCGCACAGATACGCAGTATTTT.

On this clone: This sample includes further DNA sequences coding for the same CDR3. CDR3 amino acids: CASSPTDTQYF. The CDR3 region has the DNA TGTGCCAGCAGCCCTACAGATACGCAGTATTTT. V and J are TRBV7-9 and TRBJ2-3; D gene uncertain. The germline V gene encodes CDR1 SEHNR and CDR2 FQNEAQ (reference sequence). The CDR3 is 11 residues long. Trimming shortened V by 5 bases and J by 3 bases, and 3 bases separated the two germline ends.

This chain connects TRBV5-1 to TRBJ2-2; the match to TRBD1 covers 7 bases. This CDR3 has 16 residues. CDR1 SGHRS and CDR2 YFSETQ come from the germline V gene. V shed 4 bases, J shed 0 bases, and the junction held 6 bases outside the gene matches. In DNA, the CDR3 is TGCGCCAGCAGCGAAACAGGGGCCCCGAACACCGGGGAGCTGTTTTTT. Residues: CASSETGAPNTGELFF.